The following is a T cell receptor beta chain sequence with its context. Its antigen is unknown. There are no base qualities to consult, and no much larger clone falls within one base. In light of the paper, this sample's time point label describes: pre-sensitization, week 0. In light of the paper, this sample's treatment or condition label describes: therapeutic diphenylcyclopropenone sensitization with weekly scalp DPC. Blood at each patch-test visit was drawn before the patch test was applied. Eligible patients were aged 18 to 70, diagnosed with alopecia, deemed suitable for DPC therapy, and excluded if pregnant. Total RNA was isolated from unfractionated whole blood collected in Tempus Blood RNA tubes. Libraries were built with RACE. Sequencing relied on a NextSeq 500. Library preparation attached unique molecular identifiers to individual cDNA molecules for quantitative, reproducible TCR counting. For every blood RNA sample, sequencing covered both the TCR alpha and TCR beta chains. As for the authors' bioinformatics: Samples had a median of roughly 100,000 TCRs, with a range from 23,224 to 690,600. The Decombinator software suite was used to annotate the V, J and CDR3 of the TCR reads. For the PS versus PT1 abundance plots, all samples were subsampled to the same number of TCRs (28,000). TCRs were defined as expanded if absent before sensitization and observed at least eight times at the 2-week time point. The raw public data were reprocessed by TCRdb itself: fastp quality trimming at Q25, MiXCR clonotype calling, in-frame beta chains only. Each record represents a unique CDR3 protein, reported with the most common genes and DNA among its rows. TCRdb's processing, not the authors' own work, is the source of the V and J calls. The table for this sample lists 300,000 to 450,000 distinct CDR3 sequences; approximately 5.1% of them were counted only once. Jointly, the top ten make up about 2.5% of the sample.

The sample is drawn from a study of human T cells and chemical hapten exposure (dated by TCRdb to 2020 to 2022). Study-wide context: For sensitization, 2% DPC in acetone was applied to a 2 cm by 2 cm area of upper inner arm skin. Throughout the roughly 24-week study period, patients were also given weekly therapeutic DPC doses on the scalp. Patch testing was done on the upper back using Finn chambers containing 0.01% DPC, and results were scored after 6 days according to International Contact Dermatitis Research Group standards. The patient cohort, mostly female, included alopecia areata with under or over 50% scalp involvement, alopecia totalis and alopecia universalis. Libraries were pooled for sequencing, and variation in per-sample TCR yields was attributed mainly to small differences in library volumes within the pool. Peripheral blood TCR repertoire changes were tracked in vivo in alopecia patients during primary and secondary sensitization to the hapten diphenylcyclopropenone (DPC). Blood samples were taken from patients before sensitization (week 0) and at 2, 6 and about 24 weeks after DPC sensitization. For TCR sequencing, blood came from 25 to 30 alopecia patients at anywhere from one to four time points (pre-sensitization, 2, 6 and 24 weeks). On the study overall, not on this receptor specifically: After repeated subsampling, the strength of the expansion versus patch-test correlation and the threshold at which it became significant changed. Patch test score was positively correlated with the number of PT1 expanded TCRs, with significance at thresholds 8, 16 and 32 but not at 4. Significantly more large CDR3 similarity clusters were formed by expanded TCRs than by pre-sensitization or healthy control sets, consistent with antigen-driven responses. The number of TCRs above 1 in 1000 frequency did not change with DPC sensitization; there was no evidence of global repertoire structure alterations. Because all patients had alopecia, a presumed autoimmune disease, the immune response of the patients might differ from that of healthy individuals.

Taken from cysteine to phenylalanine, the CDR3 has 12 residues. The read is trimmed to its CDR3 DNA, 36 bases read in frame from base 1. CDR1 and CDR2 (MDHEN, SYDVKM) derive from the germline V gene. The clonotype originates from a woman in her forties or fifties with alopecia areata. Some clones in this sample may be carry-over from other donors' samples. Sequences were derived from whole blood, sampled in connection with sensitization to the hapten diphenylcyclopropenone (DPC). The chain is made from TRBV28 and TRBJ2-7, with 7 junctional bases fitting TRBD2. The sequenced DNA is TGTGCTGCGGGAGACAGACCCTACGAGCAGTACTTC. The resulting protein is CAAGDRPYEQYF.